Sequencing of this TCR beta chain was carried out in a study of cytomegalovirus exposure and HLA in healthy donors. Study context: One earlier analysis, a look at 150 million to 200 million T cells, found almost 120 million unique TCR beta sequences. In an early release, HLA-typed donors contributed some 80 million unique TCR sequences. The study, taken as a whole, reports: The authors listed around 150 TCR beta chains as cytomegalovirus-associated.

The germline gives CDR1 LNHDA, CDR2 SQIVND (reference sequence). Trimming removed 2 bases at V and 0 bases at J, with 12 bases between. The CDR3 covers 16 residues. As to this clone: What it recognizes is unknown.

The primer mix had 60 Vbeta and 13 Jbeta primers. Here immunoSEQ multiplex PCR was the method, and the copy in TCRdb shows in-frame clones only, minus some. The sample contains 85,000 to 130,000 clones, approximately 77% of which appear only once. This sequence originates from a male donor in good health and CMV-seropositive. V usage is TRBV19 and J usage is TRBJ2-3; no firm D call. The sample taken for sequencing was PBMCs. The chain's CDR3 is CASSIRTDLSTDTQYF. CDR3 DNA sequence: TGTGCCAGTAGTATAAGAACAGATCTTAGCACAGATACGCAGTATTTT.